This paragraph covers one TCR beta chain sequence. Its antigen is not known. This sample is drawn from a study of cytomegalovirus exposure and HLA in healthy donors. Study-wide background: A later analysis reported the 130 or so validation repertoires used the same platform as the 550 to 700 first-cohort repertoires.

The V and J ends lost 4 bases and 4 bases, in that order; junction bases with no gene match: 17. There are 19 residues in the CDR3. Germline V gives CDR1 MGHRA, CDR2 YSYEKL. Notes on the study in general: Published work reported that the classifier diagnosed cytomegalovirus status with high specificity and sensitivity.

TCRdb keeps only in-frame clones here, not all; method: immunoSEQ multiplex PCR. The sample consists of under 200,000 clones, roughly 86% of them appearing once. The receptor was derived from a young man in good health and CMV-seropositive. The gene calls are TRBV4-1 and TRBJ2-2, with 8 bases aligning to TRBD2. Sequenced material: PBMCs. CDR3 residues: CASSLEPDASGSSTGELFF. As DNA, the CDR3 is TGCGCCAGCAGCCTAGAACCAGACGCGAGCGGGAGTAGCACCGGGGAGCTGTTTTTT.